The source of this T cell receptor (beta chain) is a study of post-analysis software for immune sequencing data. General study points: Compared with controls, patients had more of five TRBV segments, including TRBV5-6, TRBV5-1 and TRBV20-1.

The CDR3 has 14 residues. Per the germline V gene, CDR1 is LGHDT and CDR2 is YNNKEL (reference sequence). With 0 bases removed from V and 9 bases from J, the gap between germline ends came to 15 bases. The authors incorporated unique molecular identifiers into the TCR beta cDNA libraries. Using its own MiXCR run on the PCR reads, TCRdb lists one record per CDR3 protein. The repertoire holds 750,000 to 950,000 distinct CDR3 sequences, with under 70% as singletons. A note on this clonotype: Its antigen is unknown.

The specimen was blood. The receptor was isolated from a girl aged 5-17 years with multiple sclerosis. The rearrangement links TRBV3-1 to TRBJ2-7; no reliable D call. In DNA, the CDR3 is TGTGCCAGCAGCCAAGATCTTCGGGCTTCTGCGCAGTACTTC. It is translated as CASSQDLRASAQYF.